The rows below give T cell receptor beta chains drawn from one sample of a study of OX40 agonist ivuxolimab in advanced cancers. Profiled with immunoSEQ multiplex PCR; TCRdb holds only in-frame clones, not every one. The table has around 72,000 clones, more than 85% seen once. The sample in question was CD4+ or CD8+ T cells sorted from blood, obtained in a trial of the OX40 agonist ivuxolimab. The source is an adult with an advanced solid tumor such as melanoma, head and neck, liver or kidney cancer. The CDR3 runs from the conserved cysteine through the conserved F or W.

V gene,J gene,CDR3 protein
TRBV7-2,TRBJ2-6,CASSLMFSGANVLTF
TRBV9,TRBJ1-2,CASSVGGQGYGYTF
TRBV6-4,TRBJ1-1,CASSEGSLGRAFF
TRBV5-6,TRBJ1-5,CASSLLQAPNQPQHF
TRBV6-6,TRBJ2-7,CASRPGLAGTYEQYF
TRBV7-2,TRBJ1-5,CASSPEWGANNQPQHF
TRBV19,TRBJ2-3,CASSNVLAVGTDTQYF
TRBV6-5,TRBJ1-1,CASSRRVMNTEAFF
TRBV27,TRBJ1-2,CALERAPRQGLYGYTF
TRBV6-5,TRBJ2-7,CASSSQAGSYEQYF
TRBV5-5,TRBJ2-7,CASSLDIHQVSSYEQYF
TRBV6-1,TRBJ2-1,CASSVRDEQFF